Listed below are T cell receptor beta chains from one sample, sequenced in a study of immune cell composition in non-small cell lung cancer. Some clones are missing from TCRdb's copy, which holds only in-frame ones; the method was immunoSEQ multiplex PCR. The sample holds about 16,000 clones, around 80% seen once. This sample was shared with a second study, whose subject was CD4 T cells in lung cancer.

The specimen sequenced was non-adjacent lung tissue. The receptors shown here come from a human donor with non-small cell lung cancer. The CDR3 runs from the conserved cysteine through the conserved F or W. The order of the fields is clone size, J gene, D gene, V gene, CDR3 DNA, CDR3 protein. The D gene is left open where the match is weak. For some rows the clone size is stated as once, few or many, or as a class when expanded; others skip it.

- | TRBJ2-5 | - | TRBV5-5 | TGTGCCAGCAGCTTGGTGACCGGGGGAGAGACCCAGTACTTC | CASSLVTGGETQYF
few | TRBJ2-2 | - | TRBV7-3 | TGTGCCAGCAGCTTAAATGCAGGGAAGAACACCGGGGAGCTGTTTTTT | CASSLNAGKNTGELFF
- | TRBJ1-2 | TRBD1 | TRBV4-1 | TGCGCCAGCAGCCAATTTGACAGGGGGCTCGGCTACACCTTC | CASSQFDRGLGYTF
- | TRBJ2-1 | - | TRBV7-2 | TGTGCCAGCAGCTTAGCGGAGAGTATCGGGGAGCAGTTCTTC | CASSLAESIGEQFF
- | TRBJ2-7 | TRBD1 | TRBV5-8 | TGTGCCAGCAGCTTGGGACAGGGTCCCGAGCAGTACTTC | CASSLGQGPEQYF
- | TRBJ2-5 | TRBD1 | TRBV5-1 | TGCGCCAGCAGCTCGGCCGGGACAGGGCAAGAGACCCAGTACTTC | CASSSAGTGQETQYF
- | TRBJ1-1 | - | TRBV7-2 | TGTGCCAGCAGCTACGTTAACACTGAAGCTTTCTTT | CASSYVNTEAFF
- | TRBJ2-7 | - | TRBV6-5 | TGTGCCAGCAGTTGGTCGGCAGGCTATTCCTACGAGCAGTACTTC | CASSWSAGYSYEQYF
- | TRBJ1-1 | - | TRBV6-6 | TGTGCCAGCAAACCCTACAGGGCCAACACTGAAGCTTTCTTT | CASKPYRANTEAFF
- | TRBJ2-1 | - | TRBV5-4 | TGTGCCAGCAGCTTGGGGAGCGGGGAGCAGTTCTTC | CASSLGSGEQFF
- | TRBJ2-3 | - | TRBV6-1 | TGTGCCAGCAGTGTTCCGACAGCCCCCACAGATACGCAGTATTTT | CASSVPTAPTDTQYF
- | TRBJ1-6 | TRBD1 | TRBV7-8 | TGTGCCAGCAGCTTAGCCTCGACAGGGAAAACACCCCTCCACTTT | CASSLASTGKTPLHF
- | TRBJ1-2 | - | TRBV20-1 | TGCAGTGCGGGGGACCGTCGGGGCTACACCTTC | CSAGDRRGYTF
once | TRBJ1-5 | - | TRBV19 | TGTGCCAGTAGTCCAAGGGACGGTTATAGCAATCAGCCCCAGCATTTT | CASSPRDGYSNQPQHF
- | TRBJ1-2 | - | TRBV5-5 | TGTGCCAGCAGCCCGGAGTCCCAGGGAAGAACTACTATGGACTACACCTTC | CASSPESQGRTTMDYTF
- | TRBJ2-7 | - | TRBV6-5 | TGTGCCAGCACCCCAGGGGTGGAGAGCTCCTACGAGCAGTACTTC | CASTPGVESSYEQYF
- | TRBJ2-2 | TRBD1 | TRBV5-8 | TGTGCCAGCAGCTGGGGGCAGGGGGCCGAGGAGCTGTTTTTT | CASSWGQGAEELFF
few | TRBJ2-5 | - | TRBV6-6 | TGTGCCAGCAGTTACTCCGGGGGCCAAGAGACCCAGTACTTC | CASSYSGGQETQYF
- | TRBJ2-5 | TRBD1 | TRBV11-3 | TGTGCCAGCAGCTTAGGTTTCCGACAGGGGGCTGAGACCCAGTACTTC | CASSLGFRQGAETQYF
- | TRBJ2-3 | - | TRBV15 | TGTGCCACCAGCAGATATCGGAGCACAGATACGCAGTATTTT | CATSRYRSTDTQYF
- | TRBJ2-1 | - | TRBV5-4 | TGTGCCAGCAGCTTTGGGGTTCGAGATATTAACAATGAGCAGTTCTTC | CASSFGVRDINNEQFF
once | TRBJ1-2 | - | TRBV7-2 | TGTGCCAGCAGCTTAGGGGGGGCCGCTAACCAGTATGGCTACACCTTC | CASSLGGAANQYGYTF
- | TRBJ1-1 | - | TRBV6-5 | TGTGCCAGCAGTGGGACACCTGAAGCTTTCTTT | CASSGTPEAFF
- | TRBJ2-1 | TRBD2 | TRBV5-1 | TGCGCCAGCAGCGGGACTAGCGGGGGGGTGAATGAGCAGTTCTTC | CASSGTSGGVNEQFF
- | TRBJ2-7 | - | TRBV5-1 | TGCGCCAGCAGCTTGGATCGGACTGCCTCCTACGAGCAGTACTTC | CASSLDRTASYEQYF
- | TRBJ2-1 | - | TRBV4-2 | TGTGCCAGCAGCCAAGTAAAGGCGCTCCATGAGCAGTTCTTC | CASSQVKALHEQFF
- | TRBJ1-2 | - | TRBV18 | TGTGCCAGCTCCCTGGCAAACTATGGCTACACCTTC | CASSLANYGYTF
- | TRBJ2-3 | - | TRBV7-9 | TGTGCCAGCTCAGGCGGTCCGAGCACAGATACGCAGTATTTT | CASSGGPSTDTQYF
- | TRBJ1-3 | - | TRBV7-9 | TGTGCCAGCAGCTCAGGTCCCGGGACGAGACCCCGTTGGACCATATATTTT | CASSSGPGTRPRWTIYF
- | TRBJ1-5 | - | TRBV14 | TGTGCCAGCAGCCAATTTAGGCAAGGGTTTACCAATCAGCCCCAGCATTTT | CASSQFRQGFTNQPQHF
- | TRBJ1-1 | - | TRBV6-5 | TGTGCCAGCAGGGGGCGCGGCACTGAAGCTTTCTTT | CASRGRGTEAFF
few | TRBJ2-3 | - | TRBV29-1 | TGCAGCGTCTCCGGAGATGGGGGTAGCACAGATACGCAGTATTTT | CSVSGDGGSTDTQYF
- | TRBJ1-2 | - | TRBV30 | TGTGCCTGGAGTGGCGGGGGTTCGGTATTC | CAWSGGGSVF
- | TRBJ2-7 | TRBD1 | TRBV5-1 | TGCGCCAGCAGTCGACAGGGGGCCTACGAGCAGTACTTC | CASSRQGAYEQYF
- | TRBJ2-7 | - | TRBV20-1 | TGCAGTGCTAGAATTAGTCGCGAGCAGTACTTC | CSARISREQYF
- | TRBJ2-1 | - | TRBV19 | TGTGCCAGTGCGGGCAGGGCCGGGGGCAATGAGCAGTTCTTC | CASAGRAGGNEQFF
- | TRBJ2-3 | - | TRBV18 | TGTGCCAGCTCACCGATAGATTGGACGTCCCGTCTAGGTACGCAGTATTTT | CASSPIDWTSRLGTQYF
- | TRBJ2-6 | - | TRBV18 | TGTGCCAGCTCACCTCGATACTCTGGGGCCAACGTCCTGACTTTC | CASSPRYSGANVLTF
- | TRBJ1-5 | - | TRBV7-9 | TGTGCCAGCAGCTCTCCTCCTAGTCAGGGCCTTCTCAATCAGCCCCAGCATTTT | CASSSPPSQGLLNQPQHF
few | TRBJ2-3 | TRBD2 | TRBV5-6 | TGTGCCAGCAGCTCTCAAGTAGCGGGGGGGCGTCAAGATACGCAGTATTTT | CASSSQVAGGRQDTQYF
- | TRBJ1-1 | - | TRBV6-5 | TGTGCCAGCAGTTTCCAGACCGGCACTGAAGCTTTCTTT | CASSFQTGTEAFF
few | TRBJ1-5 | TRBD1 | TRBV7-6 | TGTGCCAGCAGCTTAGGAGACAGGGTTAGTCCCCAGCATTTT | CASSLGDRVSPQHF
- | TRBJ2-3 | TRBD2 | TRBV5-1 | TGCGCCAGCAGCCGCGGGACTAGCGGGCCAACTAGCACAGATACGCAGTATTTT | CASSRGTSGPTSTDTQYF
- | TRBJ1-1 | - | TRBV18 | TGTGCCAGCTCACCACCCTCGCAGGGCCTTCCTAACACTGAAGCTTTCTTT | CASSPPSQGLPNTEAFF
- | TRBJ2-7 | TRBD1 | TRBV6-6 | TGTGCCTCCTCACCGGGACAGGGGATATACGAGCAGTACTTC | CASSPGQGIYEQYF
- | TRBJ2-1 | - | TRBV6-5 | TGTGCCAGTAGAAGAGCTGGGTTTGACAATGAGCAGTTCTTC | CASRRAGFDNEQFF
few | TRBJ1-5 | - | TRBV2 | TGTGCCAGCAGTGAAGCGCTTCGGGACGGGGTCCAACATTTT | CASSEALRDGVQHF
- | TRBJ1-1 | - | TRBV6-5 | TGTGCCAGCAGCCCAGCAGGGCAGGACACTGAAGCTTTCTTT | CASSPAGQDTEAFF
- | TRBJ2-7 | - | TRBV19 | TGTGCCAGTAGCGTAAGTGTCGGCTACGAGCAGTACTTC | CASSVSVGYEQYF
- | TRBJ2-5 | TRBD1 | TRBV7-3 | TGTGCCAGCAGCCCGACAGGGGCGCGGGAGACCCAGTACTTC | CASSPTGARETQYF
- | TRBJ2-7 | - | TRBV11-1 | TGTGCCAGCTCCCCAGGAAGGGGAAAGGTCGAGCAGTACTTC | CASSPGRGKVEQYF
- | TRBJ1-3 | TRBD1 | TRBV18 | TGTGCCAGCTCGGGACAGGGGGCTTTGCGAAACACCATATATTTT | CASSGQGALRNTIYF
- | TRBJ1-1 | TRBD1 | TRBV6-5 | TGTGCCAGCATTCCGGGACAGGCCACCCCGCGAGCTTTCTTT | CASIPGQATPRAFF
- | TRBJ2-7 | - | TRBV5-6 | TGTGCCAGCAGCCATTCCGGGGCAGGCTTTCGGGAGCAGTACTTC | CASSHSGAGFREQYF
- | TRBJ2-2 | TRBD1 | TRBV19 | TGTGCCAGTAGCCGGGACAGGGACACCGGGGAGCTGTTTTTT | CASSRDRDTGELFF
- | TRBJ1-1 | - | TRBV5-4 | TGTGCCAGCAGCCGTGGACAGTCAAAAACTGAAGCTTTCTTT | CASSRGQSKTEAFF
- | TRBJ2-5 | - | TRBV6-5 | TGTGCCAGCAGTTCCGGTCAGGAGGTGGAGACCCAGTACTTC | CASSSGQEVETQYF